Shown below are 12 T cell receptor beta chains from a single sample sequenced in a study of blood T cell repertoires in COVID-19. Here immunoSEQ multiplex PCR was the method, and the copy in TCRdb shows in-frame clones only, minus some. The sample lists around 54,000 clones, approximately 80% occurring once. Source material: PBMCs or T cells enriched from blood (not recorded which). These receptors originate from a woman aged 50 to 65 with acute COVID-19.

The chain couples TRBV7-9 to TRBJ2-3, with D possibly TRBD2 on 5 matching bases. CDR1 and CDR2 from the germline V gene are SEHNR and FQNEAQ (reference sequence). The CDR3 spans 14 residues. The germline V and J ends were trimmed by 1 base and 5 bases, with 10 bases remaining between them. In DNA, the CDR3 is TGTGCCAGCAGCTTAGGGGAAGAGGGAGATACGCAGTATTTT. This encodes CASSLGEEGDTQYF.

J is TRBJ1-3 and V is TRBV15; a weak D match, TRBD1 (5 bases). From germline, CDR1 is LNHNV and CDR2 YYDKDF (reference sequence). Trimming cost V 0 bases and J 2 bases, with 8 bases left between them. The length of the CDR3 is 15 residues. This chain's CDR3 is CATSRDPGPGNTIYF. CDR3 DNA sequence: TGTGCCACCAGCAGAGACCCAGGGCCTGGAAACACCATATATTTT.

The gene calls are TRBV9 and TRBJ1-4, with D perhaps matching TRBD1 (6 bases). Germline V gene data show CDR1 as SGDLS and CDR2 as YYNGEE. V gave up 4 bases and J gave up 8 bases, with 15 bases separating them. The CDR3 runs 14 residues. CDR3 in amino acids: CASSRRGAGEKLFF. Written as DNA, the CDR3 is TGTGCCAGCAGCCGCCGGGGGGCCGGGGAAAAACTGTTTTTT.

The rearrangement joins TRBV2 to TRBJ2-1, with 7 nucleotides matching TRBD1. Unmatched junction bases numbered 11, after V lost 6 bases and J lost 9 bases. The CDR3 is 14 amino acids. CDR1 is SNHLY and CDR2 is FYNNEI in the germline V gene. The CDR3 DNA is TGTGCCAGCAGGGGGGTGAGAGGGGGCGCTGAGCAGTTCTTC. Translated, it gives CASRGVRGGAEQFF.

This clone was picked up a small number of times. The chain employs TRBV4-1 and TRBJ1-1; TRBD1 agrees at 10 bases. Germline V gene data show CDR1 as MGHRA and CDR2 as YSYEKL. The V gene end was trimmed by 4 bases and the J gene end by 5 bases; junction bases not matched to a gene: 16. This CDR3 contains 18 residues. The CDR3 protein is CASSPLFRDRGRRTEAFF. For the CDR3, the DNA is TGCGCCAGCAGCCCTCTTTTCCGGGACAGGGGAAGAAGGACTGAAGCTTTCTTT.

The J gene is TRBJ1-1, the V gene TRBV19, with D unresolved. Trimming took off 5 bases at V and 7 bases at J, with 14 bases between the two ends. This CDR3 region has 13 residues. Germline assignment: CDR1 LNHDA and CDR2 SQIVND (reference sequence). CDR3 protein: CASSFGGGLEAFF. CDR3 bases: TGTGCCAGTAGTTTTGGAGGCGGACTTGAAGCTTTCTTT.

The chain carries TRBV6-5 and TRBJ2-7; D possibly corresponds to TRBD1 (5 bases). Germline V gene lookup returns CDR1 MNHEY and CDR2 SVGAGI. This CDR3 comprises 16 residues. V dropped 2 bases and J dropped 2 bases, with 16 bases sitting between them. Here the CDR3 reads CASSYLGSKGPYEQYF. The CDR3 DNA is TGTGCCAGCAGTTACCTGGGATCAAAGGGGCCCTACGAGCAGTACTTC.

V gene TRBV7-9 combines with J gene TRBJ2-5, with unresolved D. This CDR3 comprises 14 residues. Deletions cut 2 bases from V and 1 base from J, with 8 bases between. Germline lookup yields CDR1 SEHNR and CDR2 FQNEAQ (reference sequence). The CDR3 nucleotides are TGTGCCAGCAGCTTAAGTCCCAGCCAAGAGACCCAGTACTTC. It encodes CASSLSPSQETQYF.

The CDR3 DNA reads TGTGCCAGCAGCAGAGGACAGACGACTAACTATGGCTACACCTTC. Translation: CASSRGQTTNYGYTF. V is TRBV5-8 and J is TRBJ1-2; maybe TRBD1 (6 bases). Looked up from germline, CDR1 is SGHTS and CDR2 is YDEGEE. Trimming removed 4 bases from V and 0 bases from J, with 13 bases in between. This CDR3 is built from 15 residues.

The V gene is TRBV5-1, the J gene TRBJ1-2; the match to TRBD1 covers 7 bases. The CDR3 is 15 amino acids. Per the germline V gene, CDR1 is SGHRS and CDR2 is YFSETQ. Losses at the gene ends were 0 bases for V and 8 bases for J; bases not matched to a gene: 10. This CDR3 is CASSLDRQGGEGYTF. The CDR3 nucleotides are TGCGCCAGCAGCTTGGATAGACAGGGAGGTGAAGGCTACACCTTC.

CDR3 region: CASSRTGNTEAFF. For the CDR3, the DNA is TGTGCCAGCTCGCGGACAGGGAACACTGAAGCTTTCTTT. This chain connects TRBV18 to TRBJ1-1; 7 nucleotides match TRBD1. After removal of 6 bases from V and 1 base from J, the junction contained 2 bases not matched to a gene. This CDR3 contains 13 residues. Germline V gives CDR1 KGHSH, CDR2 LQKENI.

V is TRBV2 and J is TRBJ2-5, with 13 bases matching TRBD2. CDR3 length: 15 residues. CDR1 is SNHLY, CDR2 FYNNEI, per germline. The V gene end was trimmed by 6 bases and the J gene end by 5 bases; junction bases not matched to a gene: 6. The CDR3 DNA is TGTGCCAGCAGGAGAGAACTAGCGGGGGGGGAGACCCAGTACTTC. Its translation is CASRRELAGGETQYF.